This is a list of T cell receptor beta chains from one sample in a study of blood T cells in healthy people across ages. TCRdb itself ran the 5' RACE reads through MiXCR, one entry per CDR3 protein. The sample has about 770,000 distinct CDR3 sequences; around 43% are singletons. Input material: blood. All receptors derive from a man aged 55 to 70 in good health. Each CDR3 is given with its conserved first and last residue. D genes are given only for firm matches. Clone size appears in some rows only: once, few, many, or a class for an expanded clone.

v_gene	abundance	d_gene	j_gene	len	CDR3aa	CDR3nt
TRBV5-1	once	TRBD1	TRBJ2-7	16	CASSLAQGQSSYEQYF	TGCGCCAGCAGCTTGGCCCAGGGACAGAGCTCCTACGAGCAGTACTTC
TRBV4-1	.	.	TRBJ1-4	15	CASSQSGGKVEKLFF	TGCGCCAGCAGCCAATCTGGGGGGAAAGTTGAAAAACTGTTTTTT
TRBV11-3	once	TRBD2	TRBJ2-7	16	CASSLEPGGTSYEQYF	TGTGCCAGCAGCTTAGAACCGGGAGGAACTTCCTACGAGCAGTACTTC
TRBV4-3	.	.	TRBJ1-4	16	CASSPTTGITSEKLFF	TGCGCCAGCAGCCCAACAACAGGGATAACTAGTGAAAAACTGTTTTTT
TRBV10-3	few	TRBD1	TRBJ2-3	15	CATWDRGSPTDTQYF	TGTGCCACCTGGGACAGGGGGTCGCCCACAGATACGCAGTATTTT
TRBV24-1	.	TRBD2	TRBJ2-2	15	CATSAGTKTTGELFF	TGTGCCACCAGTGCGGGGACTAAAACCACCGGGGAGCTGTTTTTT
TRBV5-4	.	.	TRBJ2-7	15	CASSNQRRTANEQYF	TGTGCCAGCAGCAACCAGAGAAGGACCGCCAATGAGCAGTACTTC
TRBV12-3/TRBV12-4	few	TRBD1	TRBJ1-1	15	CASSPPGTGGTEAFF	TGTGCCAGCAGTCCCCCCGGGACAGGCGGCACTGAAGCTTTCTTT
TRBV27	few	.	TRBJ2-3	15	CASSFRVLDSDTQYF	TGTGCCAGCAGTTTCCGAGTACTAGATTCAGATACGCAGTATTTT
TRBV3-1	.	.	TRBJ2-3	14	CASSQVEGRDTQYF	TGTGCCAGCAGCCAAGTAGAGGGCCGGGATACGCAGTATTTT
TRBV7-2	.	TRBD2	TRBJ2-1	15	CASSWASGGYNEQFF	TGTGCCAGCAGCTGGGCTAGCGGGGGTTACAATGAGCAGTTCTTC
TRBV18	.	.	TRBJ1-2	15	CASSPQPGLSYGYTF	TGTGCCAGCTCACCCCAGCCAGGGCTCTCCTATGGCTACACCTTC
TRBV5-1	.	TRBD1	TRBJ2-7	13	CASRDREGSEQYF	TGCGCCAGCCGGGACAGGGAAGGTTCCGAGCAGTACTTC
TRBV20-1	few	TRBD1	TRBJ1-1	15	CSAWDRGNMNTEAFF	TGCAGTGCATGGGACAGGGGCAACATGAACACTGAAGCTTTCTTT
TRBV9	.	TRBD2	TRBJ2-1	17	CASSPRGSGAYNNEQFF	TGTGCCAGCAGCCCCCGGGGTAGCGGGGCCTACAACAATGAGCAGTTCTTC
TRBV24-1	.	TRBD1	TRBJ2-2	16	CATSDRGQGPTGELFF	TGTGCCACCAGTGACCGGGGACAGGGCCCCACCGGGGAGCTGTTTTTT
TRBV20-1	once	TRBD2	TRBJ2-3	15	CSARGTSGGPDTQYF	TGCAGTGCTAGAGGGACTAGCGGGGGTCCAGATACGCAGTATTTT
TRBV30	.	TRBD1	TRBJ1-5	15	CAWSRRDRDNQPQHF	TGTGCCTGGAGTCGCCGGGACAGGGACAATCAGCCCCAGCATTTT
TRBV20-1	.	.	TRBJ1-1	14	CSASPLTVNTEAFF	TGCAGTGCTAGCCCCCTGACAGTCAACACTGAAGCTTTCTTT
TRBV5-1	.	.	TRBJ2-1	14	CASSVEGRGDEQFF	TGCGCCAGCAGCGTGGAGGGCAGGGGAGATGAGCAGTTCTTC
TRBV7-2	.	TRBD2	TRBJ2-5	13	CASSPAGVETQYF	TGTGCCAGCAGCCCCGCGGGAGTAGAGACCCAGTACTTC
TRBV5-5	.	TRBD2	TRBJ2-7	14	CASSFASGAYEQYF	TGTGCCAGCAGCTTCGCTAGCGGTGCCTACGAGCAGTACTTC
TRBV20-1	.	.	TRBJ1-2	11	CSAYRPYGYTF	TGCAGCGCTTACAGACCTTATGGCTACACCTTC
TRBV20-1	.	.	TRBJ2-3	16	CSATPEGAGFTDTQYF	TGCAGTGCTACGCCGGAGGGGGCGGGGTTCACAGATACGCAGTATTTT
TRBV20-1	many	TRBD1	TRBJ2-3	16	CSARYPTGAPTDTQYF	TGCAGTGCTAGATACCCGACAGGGGCCCCCACAGATACGCAGTATTTT
TRBV7-2	.	TRBD1	TRBJ1-1	15	CASSLSETGLKRAFF	TGTGCCAGCAGCTTATCGGAGACAGGGCTCAAGAGGGCTTTCTTT
TRBV7-8	.	.	TRBJ2-7	15	CASSSSRVSSYEQYF	TGTGCCAGCAGCTCCAGTAGAGTTTCCTCCTACGAGCAGTACTTC
TRBV11-2	few	.	TRBJ1-2	14	CASSLNGHSSGYTF	TGTGCCAGCAGCTTAAACGGCCACTCGTCGGGCTACACCTTC
TRBV29-1	.	TRBD1	TRBJ2-7	14	CSVEGRQGSYEQYF	TGCAGCGTTGAAGGGAGACAGGGGTCCTACGAGCAGTACTTC
TRBV29-1	.	TRBD2	TRBJ2-1	15	CSARLAGGPVNEQFF	TGCAGCGCCCGACTAGCGGGGGGGCCGGTCAATGAGCAGTTCTTC
TRBV6-2/TRBV6-3	.	TRBD2	TRBJ2-7	16	CASRDQRGGHHRQQYF	TGTGCCAGCAGAGATCAGCGGGGGGGCCATCATCGTCAGCAGTACTTC
TRBV12-3/TRBV12-4	few	.	TRBJ2-6	15	CASSLGETGANVLTF	TGTGCCAGCAGTTTGGGGGAAACCGGGGCCAACGTCCTGACTTTC
TRBV6-2/TRBV6-3	.	.	TRBJ2-5	13	CASSYFGYETQYF	TGTGCCAGCAGTTACTTTGGTTACGAGACCCAGTACTTC
TRBV4-3	few	.	TRBJ1-2	14	CASSQDHGNYGYTF	TGCGCCAGCAGCCAAGATCATGGGAACTATGGCTACACCTTC
TRBV18	.	TRBD1	TRBJ1-4	14	CASSAGQGFEKLFF	TGTGCCAGCTCAGCGGGACAGGGATTCGAAAAACTGTTTTTT
TRBV20-1	few	.	TRBJ2-3	14	CSARATIRTDTQYF	TGCAGTGCTAGAGCCACCATCCGCACAGATACGCAGTATTTT
TRBV20-1	.	.	TRBJ2-5	15	CSASLTSGSGQTQYF	TGCAGTGCTAGCCTAACAAGTGGGAGTGGGCAGACCCAGTACTTC
TRBV11-2	few	TRBD2	TRBJ2-5	13	CASSPGLEEAQYF	TGTGCCAGCAGCCCTGGACTAGAAGAAGCCCAGTACTTC
TRBV20-1	.	.	TRBJ2-1	16	CSATPEVFSTYNEQFF	TGCAGTGCAACCCCGGAGGTCTTTAGCACCTACAATGAGCAGTTCTTC
TRBV10-3	many	.	TRBJ2-7	12	CAISPETYEQYF	TGTGCCATCAGCCCAGAGACCTACGAGCAGTACTTC
TRBV7-2	.	TRBD1	TRBJ1-1	14	CASSLGGDRKQAFF	TGTGCCAGCAGCTTAGGGGGGGACAGGAAGCAGGCTTTCTTT
TRBV2	.	TRBD1	TRBJ2-5	15	CASSVRTGGRETQYF	TGTGCCAGCAGTGTCAGGACAGGGGGCAGGGAGACCCAGTACTTC
TRBV4-3	few	.	TRBJ1-4	19	CASSQEEVAGGRTNEKLFF	TGCGCCAGCAGCCAAGAGGAGGTCGCCGGCGGGCGAACTAATGAAAAACTGTTTTTT
TRBV7-9	.	TRBD2	TRBJ2-1	15	CASSIPGTSINEQFF	TGTGCCAGCAGCATTCCCGGGACTAGCATTAATGAGCAGTTCTTC
TRBV2	few	TRBD1	TRBJ2-1	14	CASSRQGLGNEQFF	TGTGCCAGCAGTCGACAGGGGCTCGGCAATGAGCAGTTCTTC
TRBV20-1	few	TRBD2	TRBJ2-5	16	CSARDWEGSNQETQYF	TGCAGTGCTAGAGATTGGGAGGGGTCCAACCAAGAGACCCAGTACTTC
TRBV29-1	.	.	TRBJ2-7	13	CSVSGGRDYEQYF	TGCAGCGTTTCCGGGGGAAGGGACTACGAGCAGTACTTC
TRBV6-6	few	TRBD1	TRBJ2-1	15	CASRSDRDPYNEQFF	TGTGCCAGCAGGTCCGACAGGGACCCCTACAATGAGCAGTTCTTC
TRBV7-2	few	.	TRBJ2-5	15	CASSLSGPRTETQYF	TGTGCCAGCAGCTTGTCGGGACCGCGTACAGAGACCCAGTACTTC
TRBV6-1	few	TRBD1	TRBJ2-7	15	CASSAQQGRSYEQYF	TGTGCCAGCAGCGCACAACAGGGGCGGTCCTACGAGCAGTACTTC
TRBV28	.	TRBD2	TRBJ2-7	14	CASSLGTSGELQYF	TGTGCCAGCAGCCTAGGCACTAGCGGGGAACTGCAGTACTTC
TRBV20-1	few	TRBD2	TRBJ2-5	15	CSARGTSGGRETQYF	TGCAGTGCTAGGGGAACTAGCGGGGGACGGGAGACCCAGTACTTC
TRBV11-2	.	.	TRBJ2-5	18	CASSLVGWGTGSQETQYF	TGTGCCAGCAGCTTAGTGGGTTGGGGCACCGGGTCCCAAGAGACCCAGTACTTC
TRBV20-1	.	.	TRBJ2-5	12	CSAPTVSYGQYF	TGCAGTGCCCCGACAGTATCCTACGGGCAGTACTTC